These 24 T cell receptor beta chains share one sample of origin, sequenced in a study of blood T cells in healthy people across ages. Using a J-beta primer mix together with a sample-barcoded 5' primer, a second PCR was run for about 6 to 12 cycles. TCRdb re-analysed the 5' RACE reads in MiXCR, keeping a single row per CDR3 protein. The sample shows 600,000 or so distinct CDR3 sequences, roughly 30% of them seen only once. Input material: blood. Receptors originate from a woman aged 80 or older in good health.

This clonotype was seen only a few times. The DNA of the CDR3 is TGTGCCACCAGTGCGAACCGGGACAGGGTCAATGAGCAGTACTTC. Encoded protein: CATSANRDRVNEQYF. The chain is built from TRBV24-1 and TRBJ2-5; 9 bases are a match to TRBD1. Per germline, CDR1 KGHDR and CDR2 SFDVKD. V lost 5 bases, J lost 11 bases, and 14 bases stayed unmatched. The CDR3 loop spans 15 amino acids.

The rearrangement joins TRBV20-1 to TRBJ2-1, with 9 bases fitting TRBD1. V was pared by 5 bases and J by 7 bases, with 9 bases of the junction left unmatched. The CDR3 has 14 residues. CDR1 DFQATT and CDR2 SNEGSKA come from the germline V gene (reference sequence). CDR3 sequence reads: CSAHRTGGWNEQFF. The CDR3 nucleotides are TGCAGTGCTCACCGTACAGGGGGCTGGAATGAGCAGTTCTTC.

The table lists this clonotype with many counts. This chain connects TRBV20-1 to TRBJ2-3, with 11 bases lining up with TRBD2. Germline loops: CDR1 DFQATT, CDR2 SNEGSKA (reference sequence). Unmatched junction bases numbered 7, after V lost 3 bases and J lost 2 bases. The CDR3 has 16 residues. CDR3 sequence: CSASSPSGGNTDTQYF. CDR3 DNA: TGCAGTGCTAGTTCCCCTAGCGGGGGGAACACAGATACGCAGTATTTT.

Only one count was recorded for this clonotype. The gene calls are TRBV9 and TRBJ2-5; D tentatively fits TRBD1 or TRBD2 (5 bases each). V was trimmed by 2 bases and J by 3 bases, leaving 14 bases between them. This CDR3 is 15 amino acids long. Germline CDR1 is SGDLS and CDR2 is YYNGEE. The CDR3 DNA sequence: TGTGCCAGCAGCGTGAGAGGGACGGTGAAAGAGACCCAGTACTTC. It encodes CASSVRGTVKETQYF.

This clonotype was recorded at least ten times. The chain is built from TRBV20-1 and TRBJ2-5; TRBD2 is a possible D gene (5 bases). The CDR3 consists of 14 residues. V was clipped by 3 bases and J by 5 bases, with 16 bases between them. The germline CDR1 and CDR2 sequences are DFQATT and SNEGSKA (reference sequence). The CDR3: CSASSDGVEETQYF. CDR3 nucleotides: TGCAGTGCTAGCTCGGACGGGGTTGAGGAGACCCAGTACTTC.

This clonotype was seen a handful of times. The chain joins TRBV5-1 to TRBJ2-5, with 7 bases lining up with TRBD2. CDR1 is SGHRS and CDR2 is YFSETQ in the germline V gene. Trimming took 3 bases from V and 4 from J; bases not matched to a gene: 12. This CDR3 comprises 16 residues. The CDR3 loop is CASSSLGGGGTETQYF. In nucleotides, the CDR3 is TGCGCCAGCAGCTCCTTGGGTGGCGGGGGAACAGAGACCCAGTACTTC.

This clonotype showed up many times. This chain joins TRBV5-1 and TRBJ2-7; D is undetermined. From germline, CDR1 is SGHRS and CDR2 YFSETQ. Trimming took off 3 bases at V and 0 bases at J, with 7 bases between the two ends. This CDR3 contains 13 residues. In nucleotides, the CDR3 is TGCGCCAGCAGCTGGGAACCCTCCTACGAGCAGTACTTC. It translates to CASSWEPSYEQYF.

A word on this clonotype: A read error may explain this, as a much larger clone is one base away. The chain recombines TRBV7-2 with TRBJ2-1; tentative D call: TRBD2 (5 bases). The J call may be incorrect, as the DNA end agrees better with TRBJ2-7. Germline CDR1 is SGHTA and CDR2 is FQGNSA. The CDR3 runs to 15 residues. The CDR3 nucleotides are TGTGCCAGCAGCTTTCGAGGGCTATCCTACAATGAGCAGTACTTC. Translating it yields CASSFRGLSYNEQYF.

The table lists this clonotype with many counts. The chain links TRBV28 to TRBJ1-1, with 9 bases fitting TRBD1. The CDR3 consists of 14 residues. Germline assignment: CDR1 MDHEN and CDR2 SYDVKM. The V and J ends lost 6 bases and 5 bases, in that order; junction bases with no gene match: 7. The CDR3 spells CASREQGANTEAFF. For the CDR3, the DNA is TGTGCCAGCAGGGAACAGGGGGCGAATACTGAAGCTTTCTTT. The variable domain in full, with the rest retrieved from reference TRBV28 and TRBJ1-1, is DVKVTQSSRYLVKRTGEKVFLECVQDMDHENMFWYRQDPGLGLRLIYFSYDVKMKEKGDIPEGYSVSREKKERFSLILESASTNQTSMYLCASREQGANTEAFFGQGTRLTVV.

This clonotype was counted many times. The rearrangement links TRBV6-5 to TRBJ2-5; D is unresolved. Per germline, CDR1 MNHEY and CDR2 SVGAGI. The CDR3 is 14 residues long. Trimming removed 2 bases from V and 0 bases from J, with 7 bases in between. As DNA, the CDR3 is TGTGCCAGCAGTTACGGGCAGGACCAAGAGACCCAGTACTTC. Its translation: CASSYGQDQETQYF.

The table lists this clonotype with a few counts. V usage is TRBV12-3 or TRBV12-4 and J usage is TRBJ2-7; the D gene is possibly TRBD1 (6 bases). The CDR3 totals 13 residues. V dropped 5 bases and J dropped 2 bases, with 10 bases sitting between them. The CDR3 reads CASSPRTAYEQYF. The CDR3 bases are TGTGCCAGCAGTCCGCGGACAGCCTACGAGCAGTACTTC.

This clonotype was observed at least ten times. CDR3 DNA sequence: TGCAGTGCCCCAGCGGACGCCTACAATGAGCAGTTCTTC. This translates into CSAPADAYNEQFF. J is TRBJ2-1 and V is TRBV20-1, with D perhaps TRBD2 (5 bases). Germline loops: CDR1 DFQATT, CDR2 SNEGSKA (reference sequence). The CDR3 contains 13 residues. V lost 6 bases to trimming and J lost 2 bases, with 11 bases between them.

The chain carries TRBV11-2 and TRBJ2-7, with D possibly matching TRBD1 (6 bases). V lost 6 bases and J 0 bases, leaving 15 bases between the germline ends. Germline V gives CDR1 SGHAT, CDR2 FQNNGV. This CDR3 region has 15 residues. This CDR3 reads CASRETGPNSYEQYF. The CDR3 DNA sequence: TGTGCCAGCAGAGAAACAGGGCCGAACTCCTACGAGCAGTACTTC.

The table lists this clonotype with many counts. This CDR3 is CSVETRGRRYNEQFF. The CDR3 region has the DNA TGCAGCGTTGAGACCAGGGGGCGCCGGTACAATGAGCAGTTCTTC. This chain links TRBV29-1 with TRBJ2-1, with TRBD1 matching 8 bases. The CDR3 is made up of 15 amino acids. Trimming cost V 3 bases and J 4 bases; bases outside gene matches: 8. Germline-derived CDR1 and CDR2 are SQVTM and ANQGSEA.

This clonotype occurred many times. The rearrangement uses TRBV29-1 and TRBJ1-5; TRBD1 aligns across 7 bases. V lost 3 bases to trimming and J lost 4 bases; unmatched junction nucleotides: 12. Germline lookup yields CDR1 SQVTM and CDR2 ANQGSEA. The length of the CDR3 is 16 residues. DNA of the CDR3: TGCAGCGTTGATTGGGAAGGGGGCTCGCGGAATCAGCCCCAGCATTTT. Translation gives CSVDWEGGSRNQPQHF.

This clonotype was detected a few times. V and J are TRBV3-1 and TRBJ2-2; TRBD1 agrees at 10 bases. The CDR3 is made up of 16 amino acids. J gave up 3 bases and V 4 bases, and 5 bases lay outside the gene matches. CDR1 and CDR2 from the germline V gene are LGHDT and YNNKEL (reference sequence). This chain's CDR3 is CASSPSDRGYTGELFF. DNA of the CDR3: TGTGCCAGCAGCCCTTCGGACAGGGGGTACACCGGGGAGCTGTTTTTT. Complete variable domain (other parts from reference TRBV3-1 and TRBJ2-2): DTAVSQTPKYLVTQMGNDKSIKCEQNLGHDTMYWYKQDSKKFLKIMFSYNNKELIINETVPNRFSPKSPDKAHLNLHINSLELGDSAVYFCASSPSDRGYTGELFFGEGSRLTVL.

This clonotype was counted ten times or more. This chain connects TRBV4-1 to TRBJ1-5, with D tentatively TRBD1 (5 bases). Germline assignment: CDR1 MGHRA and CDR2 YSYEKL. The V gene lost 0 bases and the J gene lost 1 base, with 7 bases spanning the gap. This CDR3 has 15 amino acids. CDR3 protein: CASSQETVSNQPQHF. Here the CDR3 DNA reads TGCGCCAGCAGCCAAGAGACAGTCAGCAATCAGCCCCAGCATTTT.

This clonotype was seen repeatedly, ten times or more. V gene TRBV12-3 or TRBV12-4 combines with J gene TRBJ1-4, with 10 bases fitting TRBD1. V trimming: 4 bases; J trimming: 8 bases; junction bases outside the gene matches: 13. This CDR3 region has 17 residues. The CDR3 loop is CASSSSPGQGRGEKLFF. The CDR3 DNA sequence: TGTGCCAGCAGTTCAAGCCCGGGACAGGGGCGAGGCGAAAAACTGTTTTTT.

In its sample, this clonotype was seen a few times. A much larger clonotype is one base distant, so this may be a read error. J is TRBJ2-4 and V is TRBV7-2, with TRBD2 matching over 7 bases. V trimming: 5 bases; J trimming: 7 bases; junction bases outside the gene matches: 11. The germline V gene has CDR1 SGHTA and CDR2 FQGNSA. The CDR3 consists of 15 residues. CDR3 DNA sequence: TGTGCCAGCAGCCCCGAGGGAGGGCGTCGGAACATTCAGTACTTC. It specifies CASSPEGGRRNIQYF.

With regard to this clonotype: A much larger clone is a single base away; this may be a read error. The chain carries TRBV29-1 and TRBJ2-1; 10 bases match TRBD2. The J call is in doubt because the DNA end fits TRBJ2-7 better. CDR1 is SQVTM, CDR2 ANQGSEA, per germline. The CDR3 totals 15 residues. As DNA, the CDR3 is TGCAGCGTTGAGGGGACTAGCGCCTCCTACAATGAGCAGTACTTC. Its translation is CSVEGTSASYNEQYF.

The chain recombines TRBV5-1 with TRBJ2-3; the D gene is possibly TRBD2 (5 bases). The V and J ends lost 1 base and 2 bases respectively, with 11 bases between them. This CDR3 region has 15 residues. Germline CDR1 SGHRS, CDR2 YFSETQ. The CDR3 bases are TGCGCCAGCAGCTTGTCGGGATTAGCCACAGATACGCAGTATTTT. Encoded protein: CASSLSGLATDTQYF.

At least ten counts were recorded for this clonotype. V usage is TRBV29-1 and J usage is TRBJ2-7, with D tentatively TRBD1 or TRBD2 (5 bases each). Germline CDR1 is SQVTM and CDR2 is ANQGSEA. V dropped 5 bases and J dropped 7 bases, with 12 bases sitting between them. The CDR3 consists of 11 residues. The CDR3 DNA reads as TGCAGCGTTCACGGGGCCGGTGAGCAGTACTTC. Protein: CSVHGAGEQYF.

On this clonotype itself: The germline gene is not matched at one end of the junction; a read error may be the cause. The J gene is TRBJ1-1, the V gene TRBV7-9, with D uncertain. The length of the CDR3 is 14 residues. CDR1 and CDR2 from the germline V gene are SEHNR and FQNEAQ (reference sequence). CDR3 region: CASSYGRVGTEAFF. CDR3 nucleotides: TGTGCCAGCAGCTACGGGAGGGTGGGCACTGAGGCTTTCTTT. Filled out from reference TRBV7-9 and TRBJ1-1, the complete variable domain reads DTGVSQNPRHKITKRGQNVTFRCDPISEHNRLYWYRQTLGQGPEFLTYFQNEAQLEKSRLLSDRFSAERPKGSFSTLEIQRTEQGDSAMYLCASSYGRVGTEAFFGQGTRLTVV.

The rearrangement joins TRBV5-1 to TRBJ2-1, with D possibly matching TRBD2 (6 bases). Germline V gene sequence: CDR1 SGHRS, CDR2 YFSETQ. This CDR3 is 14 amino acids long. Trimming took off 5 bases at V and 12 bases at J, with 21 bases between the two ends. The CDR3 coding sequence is TGCGCCAGCAGATCGGGACTCTCCACGGATGGGCAGTTCTTC. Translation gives CASRSGLSTDGQFF.